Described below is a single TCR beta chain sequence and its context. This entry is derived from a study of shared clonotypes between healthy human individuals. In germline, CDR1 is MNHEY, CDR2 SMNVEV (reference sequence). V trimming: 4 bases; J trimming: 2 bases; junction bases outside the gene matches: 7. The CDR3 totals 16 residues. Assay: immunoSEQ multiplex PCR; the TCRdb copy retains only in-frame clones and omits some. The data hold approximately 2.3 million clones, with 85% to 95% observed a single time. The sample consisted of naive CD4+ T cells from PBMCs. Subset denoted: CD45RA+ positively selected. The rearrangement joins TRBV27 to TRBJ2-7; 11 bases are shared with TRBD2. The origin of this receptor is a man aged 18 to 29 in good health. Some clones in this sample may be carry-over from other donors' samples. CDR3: CASSSPSGRSPYEQYF. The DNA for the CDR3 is TGTGCCAGCAGTTCCCCTAGCGGGAGGTCCCCCTACGAGCAGTACTTC.